The 13 T cell receptor beta chains given below trace back to one sample, sequenced in a study of T-cell reconstitution after alpha-beta-depleted transplantation in children. Study-wide results and caveats: Newly produced T cells mostly provided counts and TCRbeta diversity after one year, as hyperexpanded clones declined.

Unique molecular identifiers were used in preparing the TCRbeta library. TCRdb reprocessed the PCR reads with MiXCR, giving one entry per CDR3 protein. The sample includes 330,000 or so distinct CDR3 sequences, nearly 8% of them seen just once. Their antigen targets remain unknown. Sequences were derived from peripheral blood, sampled 360 days after TCRalphabeta/CD19-depleted stem cell transplant. The receptors derive from a female patient between 2 and 10 years old who had a stem cell transplant for Fanconi anemia, so the T cells may come from the graft donor.

This clonotype appeared many times. V is TRBV29-1 and J is TRBJ2-7; no clear D. V was clipped by 3 bases and J by 5 bases, with 8 bases between them. CDR3 length: 11 amino acids. Germline CDR1 reads SQVTM; CDR2 reads ANQGSEA. In DNA form, the CDR3 reads TGCAGCGTTGAGTTAGTCCACGAGCAGTACTTC. It is translated as CSVELVHEQYF.

This clonotype was observed many times. The J gene is TRBJ2-3, the V gene TRBV25-1; D gene unclear. Trimming took off 10 bases at V and 4 bases at J, with 24 bases between the two ends. Germline CDR1 MGHDK, CDR2 SYGVNS. The CDR3 extends over 16 amino acids. Here the CDR3 reads CAIHGDLEPGADTQYF. The CDR3, as DNA: TGTGCCATCCACGGCGATCTAGAGCCCGGCGCAGATACGCAGTATTTT.

This clonotype appeared a few times. The chain has TRBV7-2 and TRBJ2-7; 16 positions agree with TRBD2. Looked up from germline, CDR1 is SGHTA and CDR2 is FQGNSA. J gave up 3 bases and V 5 bases, and 7 bases lay outside the gene matches. The CDR3 contains 17 residues. Here the CDR3 reads CASSKPGLAGGSYEQYF. CDR3 nucleotides: TGTGCCAGCAGCAAACCGGGACTAGCGGGAGGGAGCTACGAGCAGTACTTC.

The V call is TRBV3-1, the J call TRBJ1-2, with TRBD1 matching over 10 bases. Germline lookup yields CDR1 LGHDT and CDR2 YNNKEL (reference sequence). V was clipped by 8 bases and J by 6 bases; unmatched bases: 18. This CDR3 has 17 amino acids. The CDR3 region has the DNA TGTGCCAGCTCCCCCTGGGGGGACAGGGGAATTAGTCATGGCTACACCTTC. Translating gives CASSPWGDRGISHGYTF.

This clonotype showed up just a few times. The CDR3, as DNA: TGTGCCAGCAGCTCCGACAGGCTAGAAAAACTGTTTTTT. This translates into CASSSDRLEKLFF. The rearrangement uses TRBV11-2 and TRBJ1-4; TRBD1 might be the D (6 bases). CDR3 size: 13 residues. The germline V gene encodes CDR1 SGHAT and CDR2 FQNNGV. Deletions cut 4 bases from V and 8 bases from J, with 11 bases between.

This clonotype was seen more than once but under ten times. J is TRBJ2-5 and V is TRBV10-3; D possibly corresponds to TRBD2 (5 bases). Trimming took 5 bases from V and 3 from J, leaving 19 bases between them. From germline, CDR1 is ENHRY and CDR2 SYGVKD. CDR3 size: 16 residues. The CDR3 sequence is CAISPRWGEREETQYF. Written as DNA, the CDR3 is TGTGCCATCAGTCCCCGCTGGGGAGAGAGGGAAGAGACCCAGTACTTC.

This chain joins TRBV11-2 and TRBJ2-5; a weak D match, TRBD2 (6 bases). The CDR3 sequence is 15 residues long. The V gene's germline CDR1 is SGHAT and CDR2 FQNNGV. Trimming shortened V by 4 bases and J by 7 bases, and 19 bases separated the two germline ends. The CDR3 sequence is CASSSSVNQRGTQYF. The CDR3 nucleotides read TGTGCCAGCAGCTCTAGCGTCAATCAAAGAGGGACCCAGTACTTC.

In this sample, this clonotype turned up many times. The gene calls are TRBV6-1 and TRBJ2-2, with D perhaps matching TRBD2 (6 bases). CDR3 size: 14 residues. Germline V CDR1 and CDR2: MNHNS, SASEGT. V shed 6 bases and J shed 5 bases, with 13 bases lying between them. DNA of the CDR3: TGTGCCAGCAGCAACATACGGGGGACCGGGGAGCTGTTTTTT. It yields the protein CASSNIRGTGELFF.

This clonotype was found a few times. The J gene is TRBJ2-7, the V gene TRBV28; 7 bases agree with TRBD1. V shed 6 bases, J shed 0 bases, and the junction held 8 bases outside the gene matches. In germline, CDR1 is MDHEN, CDR2 SYDVKM. There are 15 residues in the CDR3. CDR3 nucleotides: TGTGCCAGCAGCGCCATTGGGGACAGCTCCTACGAGCAGTACGTC. Protein: CASSAIGDSSYEQYV.

This clonotype has only a few counts. The CDR3 region has the DNA TGTGCCAGCTCACCGCCTGGGACAGGGGATCAGCCCCAGCATTTT. Its protein is CASSPPGTGDQPQHF. The chain is built from TRBV18 and TRBJ1-5, with 10 bases fitting TRBD1. The length of the CDR3 is 15 residues. Germline V gene data show CDR1 as KGHSH and CDR2 as LQKENI. V lost 3 bases and J lost 5; bases outside the gene matches: 4.

This clonotype was detected many times. The rearrangement joins TRBV6-4 to TRBJ2-1, with D possibly TRBD2 on 6 matching bases. CDR1 and CDR2 (germline): MRHNA, SNTAGT. This CDR3 has 15 amino acids. Trimming cost V 6 bases and J 0 bases, with 12 bases left between them. CDR3 coding DNA: TGTGCCAGCAGCGCCCACGGGAGCTCCTACAATGAGCAGTTCTTC. This codes for CASSAHGSSYNEQFF.

CDR3 DNA: TGTGCCAGCAGTTCGTGGAGCGGAACCTACGAGCAGTACTTC. Its translation: CASSSWSGTYEQYF. The rearrangement links TRBV28 to TRBJ2-7, with D possibly being TRBD2 (5 bases). CDR1 MDHEN and CDR2 SYDVKM come from the germline V gene. This CDR3 has 14 residues. With 4 bases removed from V and 2 bases from J, the gap between germline ends came to 12 bases.

This clonotype has only a few counts. The chain links TRBV6-1 to TRBJ2-4; either TRBD1 or TRBD2 may fit D (6 bases each). The CDR3 spans 14 residues. The V end was cut by 6 bases, the J end by 7 bases, with 16 bases between. Germline V lookup: CDR1 MNHNS, CDR2 SASEGT. The CDR3 loop is CASSAPGGLNIQYF. The DNA for the CDR3 is TGTGCCAGCAGCGCCCCTGGGGGGCTGAACATTCAGTACTTC.